This TCR beta chain comes out of a study of CD8+CD57+ T cells in acquired aplastic anemia. Study summary: Average DNA yield from sorted CD4+ and CD8+ cells was approximately 3 ug.

CD8+CD57+ cell expansion, shown by flow cytometry, had occurred in the patients selected for sequencing. This clonotype was counted many times. Profiling of TCR beta VDJ combinations and CDR3 sequences used genomic DNA as template. A single record per CDR3 protein comes from TCRdb applying MiXCR to the reads. The sample has around 210,000 distinct CDR3 sequences; 55% to 65% are singletons. The CDR3 spans 17 residues. Germline CDR1 is SGHAT and CDR2 is FQNNGV. The ends lost 4 bases at V and 6 bases at J; junction bases unmatched: 11. The chain is built from TRBV11-2 and TRBJ2-2; TRBD1 matches at 10 bases. Sequenced input: sorted CD4+, CD8+, or CD8+CD57+ T cells (not recorded which) from PBMCs. This receptor was taken from a human donor with aplastic anemia. CDR3 sequence: CASSSSSGTGVAGELFF. Here the CDR3 DNA reads TGTGCCAGCAGCTCTTCTTCTGGGACAGGGGTAGCCGGGGAGCTGTTTTTT.